Each of the 2 T cell receptor beta chains below was sequenced from the same sample in a study of T cell repertoires in cytomegalovirus infection (dated 2019 in TCRdb). The instrument was an Illumina HiSeq 1500. TCRdb reworked the public reads: Q25 trimming with fastp, MiXCR clone assembly, productive beta chains retained. Rows with one shared CDR3 protein collapse into an entry with the most common genes and DNA. This sample lists 700,000 to 850,000 distinct CDR3 sequences; less than 35% were detected once. Clones ranked in the top ten supply 12% of the sample. This specimen's treatment or condition label, per the study, means: in vitro stimulation with specific CMV peptide epitopes to enrich CMV-specific T cells. These receptors' targets are unknown. This sample comprised cultured CD8+ T cells from PBMCs, obtained from culture after CMV antigen stimulation. Receptor source: a human donor in good health (CMV status not recorded). Some clones in this sample may be carry-over from other donors' samples.

The sample holds a few counts of this clonotype. CDR3 in amino acids: CASSADEAPSTDTQYF. DNA of the CDR3: TGTGCCAGCAGCGCCGACGAGGCACCTAGCACAGATACGCAGTATTTT. This chain connects TRBV5-4 to TRBJ2-3; D not resolved. Trimming shortened V by 4 bases and J by 0 bases, and 15 bases separated the two germline ends. Germline CDR1 reads SGHNT; CDR2 reads YYREEE (reference sequence). The CDR3 runs 16 residues.

This rearrangement joins TRBV5-6 to TRBJ2-7, with D perhaps matching TRBD1 (6 bases). This CDR3 region has 15 residues. Germline CDR1 reads SGHDT; CDR2 reads YYEEEE. Between the trimmed V and J ends, which lost 4 bases and 0 bases, there was a span of 14 bases. The CDR3 is CASSTGQFASYEQYF. The CDR3 DNA is TGTGCCAGCAGCACCGGACAGTTTGCCTCCTACGAGCAGTACTTC. Full variable domain (rest looked up from reference TRBV5-6 and TRBJ2-7): DAGVTQSPTHLIKTRGQQVTLRCSPKSGHDTVSWYQQALGQGPQFIFQYYEEEERQRGNFPDRFSGHQFPNYSSELNVNALLLGDSALYLCASSTGQFASYEQYFGPGTRLTVT.